These T cell receptor beta chains were read from a single sample in a study of synovial regulatory T cells in juvenile arthritis. The data were produced by immunoSEQ multiplex PCR, yet TCRdb's version contains in-frame clones alone and is incomplete. This sample's table reports about 10,000 clones. The sample taken for sequencing was Treg cells from blood. All receptors derive from a donor aged 2-30 years with juvenile idiopathic arthritis. Each CDR3 is given with its conserved first and last residue.

j_gene	v_gene	CDR3aa
TRBJ1-5	TRBV19	CASIPPGPNQPQHF
TRBJ1-2	TRBV18	CASSPSGQGMGGYGYTF
TRBJ2-7	TRBV10-1	CASSEPATRYEQYF
TRBJ1-4	TRBV10-3	CAISDRTGEKLFF
TRBJ1-2	TRBV4-3	CASSQAPPRQGYGYTF
TRBJ2-7	TRBV7-6	CASSLEIGVGEQYF
TRBJ2-1	TRBV11-2	CASSPPGGIDNEQFF
TRBJ1-4	TRBV9	CASSVGATNEKLFF
TRBJ1-6	TRBV5-1	CASSLGVNSPLHF
TRBJ2-7	TRBV21-1	CASSNQTKQGHEQYF
TRBJ2-7	TRBV5-6	CASSSGLANYEQYF
TRBJ2-7	TRBV4-3	CASSRRAETTREQYF
TRBJ1-5	TRBV18	CASSPGNQPQHF
TRBJ2-2	TRBV19	CASSIKAGGPAGELFF
TRBJ2-7	TRBV19	CASSLQGYYEQYF
TRBJ1-1	TRBV6-5	CASSYSSFGEAFF
TRBJ1-6	TRBV5-4	CASSLRGGGGNSPLHF
TRBJ1-1	TRBV5-1	CASSLMGQGSTEAFF
TRBJ2-2	TRBV7-8	CASSPVAGELFF
TRBJ1-2	TRBV19	CASSLQGRYGYTF
TRBJ1-2	TRBV18	CASSPVGGYGYTF
TRBJ2-3	TRBV5-1	CASSLGASGGRDTQYF
TRBJ1-1	TRBV7-3	CASSFGGFAEAFF
TRBJ2-7	TRBV16	CASSQGLRKVGYEQYF
TRBJ1-6	TRBV4-3	CASSQDGRVRSPLHF
TRBJ2-7	TRBV16	CASSRRRRHEQYF
TRBJ1-2	TRBV19	CASSMPGRAGYYGYTF
TRBJ1-5	TRBV19	CASKEHYNQPQHF